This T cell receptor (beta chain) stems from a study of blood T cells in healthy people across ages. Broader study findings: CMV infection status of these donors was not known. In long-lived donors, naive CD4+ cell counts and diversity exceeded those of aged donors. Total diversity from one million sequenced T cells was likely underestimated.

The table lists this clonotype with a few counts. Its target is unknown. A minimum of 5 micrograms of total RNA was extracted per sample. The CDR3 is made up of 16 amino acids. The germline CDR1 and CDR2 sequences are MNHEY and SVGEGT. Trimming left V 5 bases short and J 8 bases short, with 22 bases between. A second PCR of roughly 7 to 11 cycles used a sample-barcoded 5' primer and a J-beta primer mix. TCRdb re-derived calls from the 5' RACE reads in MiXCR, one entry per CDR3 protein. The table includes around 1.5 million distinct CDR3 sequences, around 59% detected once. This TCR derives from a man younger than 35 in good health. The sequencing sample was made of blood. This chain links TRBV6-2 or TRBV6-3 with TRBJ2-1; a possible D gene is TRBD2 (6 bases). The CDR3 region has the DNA TGTGCCAGCAGTCCTAGAAGTGCGGGGAACATCGATGAGCAGTTCTTC. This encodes CASSPRSAGNIDEQFF.